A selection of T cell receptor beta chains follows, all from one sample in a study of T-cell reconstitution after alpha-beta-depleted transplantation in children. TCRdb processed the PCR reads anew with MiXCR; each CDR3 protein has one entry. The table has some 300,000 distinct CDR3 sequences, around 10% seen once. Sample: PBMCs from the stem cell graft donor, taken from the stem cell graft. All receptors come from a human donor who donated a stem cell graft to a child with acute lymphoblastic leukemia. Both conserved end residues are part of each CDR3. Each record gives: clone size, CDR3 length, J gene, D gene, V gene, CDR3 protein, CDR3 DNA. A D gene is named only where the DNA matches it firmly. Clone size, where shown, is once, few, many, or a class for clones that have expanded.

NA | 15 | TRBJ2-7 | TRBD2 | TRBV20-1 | CSASRRLAGLYEQYF | TGCAGTGCTAGCCGAAGACTAGCGGGGTTGTACGAGCAGTACTTC
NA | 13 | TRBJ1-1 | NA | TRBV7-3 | CASTVNLGAEAFF | TGTGCCAGCACCGTAAACCTGGGAGCTGAAGCTTTCTTT
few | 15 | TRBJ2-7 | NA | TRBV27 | CASSLGWGPRDEQYF | TGTGCCAGCAGTTTAGGGTGGGGACCCCGGGACGAGCAGTACTTC
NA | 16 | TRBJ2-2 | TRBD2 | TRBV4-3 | CASSLIAGGPGGELFF | TGCGCCAGCAGCCTAATAGCGGGAGGGCCTGGCGGGGAGCTGTTTTTT
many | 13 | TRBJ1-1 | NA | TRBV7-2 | CASSLGEQGGITF | TGTGCCAGCAGCCTCGGGGAGCAGGGTGGGATTACCTTT
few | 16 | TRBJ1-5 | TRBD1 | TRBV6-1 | CASSRGGANSNQPQHF | TGTGCCAGCAGTCGAGGGGGCGCGAACAGCAATCAGCCCCAGCATTTT
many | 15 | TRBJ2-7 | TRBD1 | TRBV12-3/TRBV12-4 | CASSRPGTGTYEQYF | TGTGCCAGCAGTCGACCCGGGACAGGGACCTACGAGCAGTACTTC
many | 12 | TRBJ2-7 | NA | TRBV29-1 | CSGGAGSYEQYF | TGCAGCGGGGGGGCAGGAAGCTACGAGCAGTACTTC
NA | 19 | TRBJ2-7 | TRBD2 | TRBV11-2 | CASRKKEGLAGLSSYEQYF | TGTGCCAGCAGAAAAAAGGAGGGACTAGCGGGCCTGAGCTCCTACGAGCAGTACTTC
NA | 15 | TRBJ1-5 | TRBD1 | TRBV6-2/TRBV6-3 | CASSYSRTGGGVQHF | TGTGCCAGCAGTTACTCCAGGACAGGAGGCGGGGTCCAGCATTTT
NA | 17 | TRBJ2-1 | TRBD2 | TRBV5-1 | CASSFRTSGTSYNEQFF | TGCGCCAGCAGCTTCAGGACTAGCGGGACTTCCTACAATGAGCAGTTCTTC
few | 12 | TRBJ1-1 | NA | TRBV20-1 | CSASPINTEAFF | TGCAGTGCTAGCCCTATTAACACTGAAGCTTTCTTT
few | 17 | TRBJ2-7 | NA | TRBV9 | CASSTRWGRQFPHEQYF | TGTGCCAGCAGCACCCGTTGGGGGAGACAGTTCCCCCACGAGCAGTACTTC
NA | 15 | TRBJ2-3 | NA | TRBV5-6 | CASTKVGGGTDTQYF | TGTGCCAGCACAAAGGTGGGAGGTGGCACAGATACGCAGTATTTT
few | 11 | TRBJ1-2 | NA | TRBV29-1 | CSVEQGGGYTF | TGCAGCGTTGAACAGGGAGGTGGCTACACCTTC
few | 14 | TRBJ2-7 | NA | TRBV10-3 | CAISVMFGSYEQYF | TGTGCCATCAGTGTCATGTTCGGGTCCTACGAGCAGTACTTC
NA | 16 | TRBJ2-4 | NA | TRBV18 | CASSPLTSTAKNIQYF | TGTGCCAGCTCACCACTTACATCCACAGCCAAAAACATTCAGTACTTC
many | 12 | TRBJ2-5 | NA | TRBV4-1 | CASSQDRRTQYF | TGCGCCAGCAGCCAAGATCGGCGGACCCAGTACTTC
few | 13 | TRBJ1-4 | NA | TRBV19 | CASSTTGNEKLFF | TGTGCCAGTAGTACTACAGGGAATGAAAAACTGTTTTTT
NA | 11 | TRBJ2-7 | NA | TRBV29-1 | CSVGTDYEQYF | TGCAGCGTTGGGACGGATTACGAGCAGTACTTC
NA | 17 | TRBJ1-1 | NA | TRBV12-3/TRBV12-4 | CASSHDRKVSLNTEAFF | TGTGCCAGCAGTCATGACCGTAAAGTATCCCTGAACACTGAAGCTTTCTTT
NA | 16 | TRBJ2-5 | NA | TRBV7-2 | CASSSTSPKYQETQYF | TGTGCCAGCAGCTCAACTTCGCCCAAGTACCAAGAGACCCAGTACTTC
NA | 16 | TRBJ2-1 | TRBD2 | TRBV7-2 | CASSPLVAGTYNEQFF | TGTGCCAGCTCCCCGTTGGTAGCGGGGACATACAATGAGCAGTTCTTC
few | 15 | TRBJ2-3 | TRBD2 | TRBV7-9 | CASSPGLARTDTQYF | TGTGCCAGCAGCCCGGGACTAGCGAGGACAGATACGCAGTATTTT
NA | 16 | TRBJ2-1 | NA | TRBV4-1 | CASSQDWAGRGNEQFF | TGCGCCAGCAGCCAAGATTGGGCGGGAAGGGGGAATGAGCAGTTCTTC
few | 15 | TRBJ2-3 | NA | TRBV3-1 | CASSQVVGIADTQYF | TGTGCCAGCAGCCAAGTCGTGGGAATTGCAGATACGCAGTATTTT
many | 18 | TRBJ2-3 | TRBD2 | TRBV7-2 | CASSLRRTSGPLPDTQYF | TGTGCCAGCAGCCTTCGCCGGACTAGCGGTCCCCTCCCTGATACGCAGTATTTT
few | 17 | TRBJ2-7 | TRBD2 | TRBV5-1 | CASKRELAGGPPGEQYF | TGCGCCAGCAAACGGGAACTAGCGGGAGGGCCGCCGGGCGAGCAGTACTTC
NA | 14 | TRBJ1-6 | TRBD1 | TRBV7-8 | CASSFGTGQAPLHF | TGTGCCAGCAGCTTCGGGACAGGGCAGGCACCCCTCCACTTT
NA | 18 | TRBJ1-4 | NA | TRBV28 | CASSLDVAGVATNEKLFF | TGTGCCAGCAGTTTGGATGTCGCAGGGGTCGCAACTAATGAAAAACTGTTTTTT
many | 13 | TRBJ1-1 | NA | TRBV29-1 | CSVAGYGDTEAFF | TGCAGCGTCGCAGGGTATGGGGACACTGAAGCTTTCTTT
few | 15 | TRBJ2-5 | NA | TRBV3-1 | CASSRQARGRETQYF | TGTGCCAGCAGCCGACAAGCAAGGGGCCGAGAGACCCAGTACTTC
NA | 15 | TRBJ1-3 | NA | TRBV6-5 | CASSYRAGSGNTIYF | TGTGCCAGCAGTTACCGTGCTGGCTCTGGAAACACCATATATTTT